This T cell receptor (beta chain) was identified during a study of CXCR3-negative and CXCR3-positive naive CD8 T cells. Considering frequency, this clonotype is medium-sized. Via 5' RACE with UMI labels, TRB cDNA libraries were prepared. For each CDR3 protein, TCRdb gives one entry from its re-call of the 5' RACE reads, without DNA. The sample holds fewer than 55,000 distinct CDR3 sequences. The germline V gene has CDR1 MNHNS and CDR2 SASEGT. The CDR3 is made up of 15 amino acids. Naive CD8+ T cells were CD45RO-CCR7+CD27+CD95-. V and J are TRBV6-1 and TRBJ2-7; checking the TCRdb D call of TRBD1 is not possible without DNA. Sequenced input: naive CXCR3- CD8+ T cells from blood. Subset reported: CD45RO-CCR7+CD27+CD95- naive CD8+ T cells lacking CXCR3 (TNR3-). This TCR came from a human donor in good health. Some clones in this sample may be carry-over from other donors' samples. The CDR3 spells CASSEAAGTPYEQYF.